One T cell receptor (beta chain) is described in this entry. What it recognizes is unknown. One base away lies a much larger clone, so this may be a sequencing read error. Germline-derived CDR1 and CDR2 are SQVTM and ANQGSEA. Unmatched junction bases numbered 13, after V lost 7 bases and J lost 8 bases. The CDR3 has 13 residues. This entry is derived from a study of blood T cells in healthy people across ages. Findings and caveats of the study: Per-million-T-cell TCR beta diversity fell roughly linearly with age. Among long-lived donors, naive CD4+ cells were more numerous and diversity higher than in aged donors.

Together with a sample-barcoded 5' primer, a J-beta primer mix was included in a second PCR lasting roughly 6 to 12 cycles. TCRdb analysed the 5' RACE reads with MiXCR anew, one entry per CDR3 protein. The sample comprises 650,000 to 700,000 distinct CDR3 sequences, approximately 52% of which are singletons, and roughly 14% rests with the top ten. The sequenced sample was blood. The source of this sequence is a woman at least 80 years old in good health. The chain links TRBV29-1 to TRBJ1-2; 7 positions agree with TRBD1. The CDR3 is CSARDRVGVGYTF. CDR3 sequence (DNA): TGCAGCGCCCGTGACAGGGTGGGTGTCGGCTACACCTTC. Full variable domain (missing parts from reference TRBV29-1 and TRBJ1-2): SAVISQKPSRDICQRGTSLTIQCQVDSQVTMMFWYRQQPGQSLTLIATANQGSEATYESGFVIDKFPISRPNLTFSTLTVSNMSPEDSSIYLCSARDRVGVGYTFGSGTRLTVV.